These T cell receptor beta chains were read from a single sample in a study of blood T cells in healthy people across ages. TCRdb reprocessed the 5' RACE reads with MiXCR, giving one entry per CDR3 protein. Seen here are 550,000 to 700,000 distinct CDR3 sequences, approximately 25% observed once, and the top ten hold about 18%. Sequencing was carried out using blood. The receptors were gathered from a woman between 65 and 79 years old in good health. Each CDR3 is given with its conserved first and last residue. The order of the fields is V gene, J gene, D gene, clone size, CDR3 protein, CDR3 DNA. The D gene is left open where the match is weak. Only some rows state a clone size, as once, few, many or a class for expanded clones.

TRBV24-1,TRBJ2-3,TRBD2,-,CATSESRLAGGTDTQYF,TGTGCCACCAGTGAATCCAGACTAGCGGGGGGCACAGATACGCAGTATTTT
TRBV5-1,TRBJ1-1,-,few,CASSPVGNAEAFF,TGCGCCAGCAGCCCCGTGGGGAACGCTGAAGCTTTCTTT
TRBV7-2,TRBJ2-1,-,few,CASTPGGSFLTYNEQFF,TGTGCCAGCACCCCCGGGGGTTCTTTTTTAACCTACAATGAGCAGTTCTTC
TRBV5-6,TRBJ1-4,-,-,CASSYDSRNEKLFF,TGTGCCAGCAGCTACGACAGCAGGAATGAAAAACTGTTTTTT
TRBV5-1,TRBJ2-7,-,-,CASSLRDKYEQYF,TGCGCCAGCAGCCTCCGGGACAAATACGAGCAGTACTTC
TRBV20-1,TRBJ2-1,TRBD2,-,CSAPKQRRSGGGTEQFF,TGCAGTGCTCCCAAACAAAGGCGGAGCGGGGGTGGGACTGAGCAGTTCTTC
TRBV5-1,TRBJ1-2,-,few,CASSLEWEVYGYTF,TGCGCCAGCAGCTTGGAGTGGGAAGTCTATGGCTACACCTTC
TRBV5-1,TRBJ2-1,-,-,CASSLAGQERNEQFF,TGCGCCAGCAGCTTGGCGGGACAAGAGAGGAATGAGCAGTTCTTC
TRBV3-1,TRBJ1-3,-,-,CASSQALYGGAGNTIYF,TGTGCCAGCAGCCAAGCTCTGTACGGGGGAGCTGGAAACACCATATATTTT
TRBV27,TRBJ2-3,-,-,CASPFRDPEITDTQYF,TGTGCCAGCCCATTTCGCGACCCAGAGATCACAGATACGCAGTATTTT
TRBV29-1,TRBJ1-2,TRBD1,-,CSASGTGLLVTF,TGCAGCGCCTCCGGGACAGGCCTTTTAGTGACCTTC
TRBV12-3/TRBV12-4,TRBJ1-2,-,-,CASSFKGQQANGYTF,TGTGCCAGCAGTTTCAAGGGGCAACAAGCGAATGGCTACACCTTC
TRBV11-1,TRBJ2-1,TRBD2,-,CASSIVRTSGPRSYNEQFF,TGTGCCAGCAGCATAGTTCGGACTAGCGGGCCCCGCTCCTACAATGAGCAGTTCTTC
TRBV20-1,TRBJ2-1,TRBD2,few,CSARGAGGSHNEQFF,TGCAGTGCTAGAGGAGCGGGGGGGTCCCACAATGAGCAGTTCTTC
TRBV7-9,TRBJ2-5,-,few,CASSWDQVGTQYF,TGTGCCAGCAGCTGGGATCAGGTTGGGACCCAGTACTTC
TRBV7-9,TRBJ2-3,TRBD2,-,CASSFRRTSGNTDTQYF,TGTGCCAGCAGCTTCCGGCGAACTAGCGGCAACACAGATACGCAGTATTTT
TRBV21-1,TRBJ1-1,-,-,CASRVSGGRPRGTEAFF,TGTGCCAGCAGAGTATCAGGGGGCCGGCCCCGAGGAACTGAAGCTTTCTTT
TRBV5-1,TRBJ1-2,-,few,CASSLVREEDGYTF,TGCGCCAGCAGCTTGGTCCGGGAGGAGGATGGCTACACCTTC
TRBV7-2,TRBJ2-7,-,-,CASSLAAQPEQYF,TGTGCCAGCAGCTTAGCCGCCCAGCCCGAGCAGTACTTC
TRBV29-1,TRBJ2-5,-,many,CSVDPGRAETQYF,TGCAGCGTTGACCCCGGCAGGGCAGAGACCCAGTACTTC
TRBV10-3,TRBJ1-1,-,-,CAISESTGSVAFF,TGTGCCATCAGTGAGTCCACAGGGTCGGTAGCTTTCTTT
TRBV2,TRBJ1-2,-,-,CASSDNNYGYTF,TGTGCCAGCAGTGACAATAACTATGGCTACACCTTC
TRBV29-1,TRBJ2-2,TRBD2,-,CSVETGLSNTGELFF,TGCAGCGTTGAAACGGGACTATCCAACACCGGGGAGCTGTTTTTT
TRBV6-5,TRBJ2-5,-,-,CASSYSLAGAQETQYF,TGTGCCAGCAGTTACTCATTGGCGGGGGCCCAAGAGACCCAGTACTTC